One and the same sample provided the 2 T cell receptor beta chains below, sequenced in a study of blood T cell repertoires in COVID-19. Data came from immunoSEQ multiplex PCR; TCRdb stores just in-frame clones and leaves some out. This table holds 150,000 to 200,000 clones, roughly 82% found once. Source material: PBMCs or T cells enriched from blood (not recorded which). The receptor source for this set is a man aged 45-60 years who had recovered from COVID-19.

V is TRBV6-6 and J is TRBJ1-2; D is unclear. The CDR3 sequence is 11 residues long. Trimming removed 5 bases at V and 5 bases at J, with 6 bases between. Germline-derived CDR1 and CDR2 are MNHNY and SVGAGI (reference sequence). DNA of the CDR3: TGTGCCAGCAGTAAACTTTATGGCTACACCTTC. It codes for CASSKLYGYTF.

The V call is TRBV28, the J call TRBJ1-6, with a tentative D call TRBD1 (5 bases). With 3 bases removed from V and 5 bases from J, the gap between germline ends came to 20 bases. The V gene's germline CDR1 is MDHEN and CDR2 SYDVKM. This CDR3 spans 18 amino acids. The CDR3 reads CASSFARARGLNNSPLHF. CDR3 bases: TGTGCCAGCAGTTTCGCGCGGGCGCGGGGGTTGAATAATTCACCCCTCCACTTT.